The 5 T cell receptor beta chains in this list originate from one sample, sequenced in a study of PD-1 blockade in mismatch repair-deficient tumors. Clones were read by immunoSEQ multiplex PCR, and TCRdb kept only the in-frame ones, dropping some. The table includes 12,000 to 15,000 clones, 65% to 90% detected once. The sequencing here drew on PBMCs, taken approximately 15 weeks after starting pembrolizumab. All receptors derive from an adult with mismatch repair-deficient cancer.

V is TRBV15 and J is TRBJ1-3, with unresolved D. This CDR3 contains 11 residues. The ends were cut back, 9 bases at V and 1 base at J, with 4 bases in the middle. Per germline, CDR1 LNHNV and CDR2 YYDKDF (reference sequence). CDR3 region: CATRSGNTIYF. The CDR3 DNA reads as TGTGCCACGAGATCTGGAAACACCATATATTTT.

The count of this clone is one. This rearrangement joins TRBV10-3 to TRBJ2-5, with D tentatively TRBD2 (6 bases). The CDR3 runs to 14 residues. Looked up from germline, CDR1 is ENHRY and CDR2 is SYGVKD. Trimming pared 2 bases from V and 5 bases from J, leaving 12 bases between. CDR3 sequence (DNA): TGTGCCATCAGTGAGGGACTAAAGGGGGAGACCCAGTACTTC. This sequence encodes CAISEGLKGETQYF.

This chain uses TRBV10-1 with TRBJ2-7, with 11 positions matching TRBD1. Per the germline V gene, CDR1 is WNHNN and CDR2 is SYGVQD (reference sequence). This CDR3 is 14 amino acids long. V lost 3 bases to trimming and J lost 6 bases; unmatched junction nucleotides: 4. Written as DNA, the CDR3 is TGCGCCAGCAGTGACCCCGGGACAGGGGGCGAGCAGTACTTC. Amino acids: CASSDPGTGGEQYF.

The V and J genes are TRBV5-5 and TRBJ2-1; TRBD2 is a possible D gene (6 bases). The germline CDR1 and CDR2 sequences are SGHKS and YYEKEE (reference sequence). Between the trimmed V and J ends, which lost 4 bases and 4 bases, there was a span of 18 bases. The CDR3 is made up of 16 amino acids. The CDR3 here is CASSPTEEGTYNEQFF. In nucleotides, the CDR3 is TGTGCCAGCAGCCCCACTGAGGAGGGCACATACAATGAGCAGTTCTTC. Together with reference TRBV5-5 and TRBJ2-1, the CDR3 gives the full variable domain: DAGVTQSPTHLIKTRGQQVTLRCSPISGHKSVSWYQQVLGQGPQFIFQYYEKEERGRGNFPDRFSARQFPNYSSELNVNALLLGDSALYLCASSPTEEGTYNEQFFGPGTRLTVL.

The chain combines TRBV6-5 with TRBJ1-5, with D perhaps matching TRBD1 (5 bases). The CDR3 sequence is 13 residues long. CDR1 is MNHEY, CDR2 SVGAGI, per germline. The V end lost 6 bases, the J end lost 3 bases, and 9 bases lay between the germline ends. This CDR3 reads CASSGGVNQPQHF. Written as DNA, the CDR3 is TGTGCCAGCAGCGGAGGGGTCAATCAGCCCCAGCATTTT.